The 27 T cell receptor beta chains below all came from one sample that was sequenced in a study of shared clonotypes between healthy human individuals. The naive CD8 fraction comprised CD45RO-negative cells positively selected for CCR7 and excluded terminally differentiated effector memory CD45RA+ cells. The protocol was immunoSEQ multiplex PCR, while the TCRdb copy is restricted to in-frame clones and leaves out a portion. The sample lists approximately 840,000 clones, just over 95% occurring once. What was sequenced was naive CD8+ T cells sorted from blood. Receptors originate from a man aged 25 to 40 in good health.

J is TRBJ2-1 and V is TRBV7-8; 13 bases align to TRBD2. Germline V gene lookup returns CDR1 SGHVS and CDR2 FQNEAQ. This CDR3 contains 17 residues. Trimming removed 6 bases from V and 0 bases from J; junction bases left unmatched: 5. This chain's CDR3 is CASRRTSGSYSYNEQFF. In DNA form, the CDR3 reads TGTGCCAGCAGACGGACTAGCGGGAGTTACTCCTACAATGAGCAGTTCTTC.

In this sample, this clone turned up once. The chain joins TRBV10-2 to TRBJ2-1; D may match TRBD1 or TRBD2 (6 bases each). Trimming cost V 3 bases and J 10 bases, with 10 bases left between them. This CDR3 is built from 12 residues. From germline, CDR1 is WSHSY and CDR2 SAAADI. CDR3 bases: TGCGCCAGCAGTGAAGGGGGGTTAGAGCAGTTCTTC. Residues: CASSEGGLEQFF.

The chain uses TRBV19 and TRBJ2-5; D possibly corresponds to TRBD1 (5 bases). Trimming cost V 7 bases and J 4 bases, with 10 bases left between them. CDR3 length equals 12 residues. The germline gives CDR1 LNHDA, CDR2 SQIVND (reference sequence). The CDR3, as DNA: TGTGCCAGTACGGCAGGGTCAGAGACCCAGTACTTC. Translation: CASTAGSETQYF.

The chain links TRBV30 to TRBJ2-1, with 11 bases identical to TRBD2. This CDR3 has 13 amino acids. V lost 5 bases and J lost 13; bases outside the gene matches: 10. Germline CDR1 is GTSNPN and CDR2 is SVGIG (reference sequence). In DNA, the CDR3 is TGTGCCTGGTCTTCCGGGACTAGCGGCCTTCAGTTCTTC. It codes for CAWSSGTSGLQFF. The complete variable domain, with remaining parts taken from reference TRBV30 and TRBJ2-1, reads SQTIHQWPATLVQPVGSPLSLECTVEGTSNPNLYWYRQAAGRGLQLLFYSVGIGQISSEVPQNLSASRPQDRQFILSSKKLLLSDSGFYLCAWSSGTSGLQFFGPGTRLTVL.

The chain couples TRBV6-5 to TRBJ1-1, with D maybe TRBD1 (5 bases). With 4 bases removed from V and 4 bases from J, the gap between germline ends came to 10 bases. Germline-derived CDR1 and CDR2 are MNHEY and SVGAGI. The CDR3 covers 13 residues. The CDR3 DNA reads as TGTGCCAGCAGTTTTGCGGGGGGCACTGAAGCTTTCTTT. Translating it yields CASSFAGGTEAFF.

Turning to this clone: The same CDR3 can be traced to other DNA sequences in this sample. The chain couples TRBV7-9 to TRBJ1-5, with TRBD1 as a possible D gene (6 bases). Germline lookup yields CDR1 SEHNR and CDR2 FQNEAQ (reference sequence). The CDR3 sequence is 14 residues long. Trimming took off 1 base at V and 4 bases at J, with 8 bases between the two ends. CDR3 amino acids: CASSLGRGNQPQHF. The CDR3 DNA follows: TGTGCCAGCAGCTTAGGCAGGGGTAATCAGCCCCAGCATTTT. Filled out from reference TRBV7-9 and TRBJ1-5, the complete variable domain reads DTGVSQNPRHKITKRGQNVTFRCDPISEHNRLYWYRQTLGQGPEFLTYFQNEAQLEKSRLLSDRFSAERPKGSFSTLEIQRTEQGDSAMYLCASSLGRGNQPQHFGDGTRLSIL.

With regard to this clone: Other DNA variants within this sample encode the same CDR3. The chain combines TRBV29-1 with TRBJ2-7, with 14 bases aligning to TRBD2. The CDR3 is 15 amino acids. After removal of 3 bases from V and 1 base from J, the junction contained 2 bases not matched to a gene. Germline CDR1 and CDR2: SQVTM and ANQGSEA. The chain's CDR3 is CSVEGTSGSSYEQYF. CDR3 nucleotide sequence: TGCAGCGTTGAGGGGACTAGCGGGAGTTCCTACGAGCAGTACTTC.

The chain uses TRBV10-1 and TRBJ1-3; D is undetermined. The CDR3 runs 17 residues. With 3 bases removed from V and 2 bases from J, the gap between germline ends came to 17 bases. Germline V CDR1 and CDR2: WNHNN, SYGVQD (reference sequence). CDR3 loop: CASSDSSALLPGNTIYF. In DNA, the CDR3 is TGCGCCAGCAGTGATTCGTCAGCCCTACTACCTGGAAACACCATATATTTT.

The chain employs TRBV27 and TRBJ2-7, with D uncertain. Germline CDR1 reads MNHEY; CDR2 reads SMNVEV (reference sequence). Deletions cut 5 bases from V and 2 bases from J, with 10 bases between. The CDR3 covers 13 residues. As DNA, the CDR3 is TGTGCCAGCAGTGAGACACCAACCTACGAGCAGTACTTC. It is translated as CASSETPTYEQYF.

The chain employs TRBV7-9 and TRBJ2-7, with D uncertain. Per the germline V gene, CDR1 is SEHNR and CDR2 is FQNEAQ (reference sequence). With 5 bases removed from V and 3 bases from J, the gap between germline ends came to 20 bases. The CDR3 sequence is 16 residues long. The CDR3 region is CASSPPEAMWRYEQYF. CDR3 nucleotide sequence: TGTGCCAGCAGCCCACCCGAGGCGATGTGGCGCTACGAGCAGTACTTC.

The V and J genes are TRBV9 and TRBJ1-3; possible D gene TRBD1, 5 bases. The CDR3 has 16 residues. The V and J ends lost 0 bases and 2 bases respectively, with 12 bases between them. The V gene's germline CDR1 is SGDLS and CDR2 YYNGEE. CDR3: CASSVDYRSPGNTIYF. CDR3 bases: TGTGCCAGCAGCGTAGACTACAGGAGTCCTGGAAACACCATATATTTT.

The chain has TRBV11-3 and TRBJ2-2; 10 nucleotides align to TRBD1. The germline CDR1 and CDR2 sequences are SGHNT and YENEEA. The CDR3 extends over 20 amino acids. The trim removed 2 bases at V and 1 base at J, leaving 13 bases unmatched. CDR3 DNA: TGTGCCAGCAGCTTATTCCCGGGACAGGGGTTAGGATTGAACACCGGGGAGCTGTTTTTT. Translating gives CASSLFPGQGLGLNTGELFF.

Remarks on this clone: The identical CDR3 is also encoded by other nucleotide sequences in the sample. The chain employs TRBV2 and TRBJ2-1; D perhaps matches TRBD1 (6 bases). The CDR3 has 12 residues. V was cut by 6 bases and J by 4 bases, with 7 bases left in between. Germline CDR1 and CDR2: SNHLY and FYNNEI. The DNA for the CDR3 is TGTGCCAGCAGAGGACAGTACAATGAGCAGTTCTTC. Its translation: CASRGQYNEQFF.

The chain combines TRBV27 with TRBJ2-1, with 8 positions matching TRBD2. The CDR3 has 15 amino acids. After removal of 5 bases from V and 8 bases from J, the junction contained 11 bases not matched to a gene. CDR1 is MNHEY, CDR2 SMNVEV, per germline (reference sequence). CDR3 protein: CASSPGTRAFDEQFF. Written as DNA, the CDR3 is TGTGCCAGCAGTCCTGGGACTAGGGCCTTCGATGAGCAGTTCTTC.

This clone was detected once. The V gene is TRBV9, the J gene TRBJ1-5; D not certain. V dropped 3 bases and J dropped 3 bases, with 13 bases sitting between them. This CDR3 is built from 15 residues. Germline assignment: CDR1 SGDLS and CDR2 YYNGEE. CDR3 sequence (DNA): TGTGCCAGCAGCGCGACTGACAATTTCAATCAGCCCCAGCATTTT. This gives the protein CASSATDNFNQPQHF. Filled out from reference TRBV9 and TRBJ1-5, the complete variable domain reads DSGVTQTPKHLITATGQRVTLRCSPRSGDLSVYWYQQSLDQGLQFLIQYYNGEERAKGNILERFSAQQFPDLHSELNLSSLELGDSALYFCASSATDNFNQPQHFGDGTRLSIL.

The V call is TRBV10-3, the J call TRBJ2-3; a weak D match, TRBD1 (5 bases). V lost 2 bases and J 4 bases, leaving 13 bases between the germline ends. The CDR3 contains 15 residues. The germline V gene encodes CDR1 ENHRY and CDR2 SYGVKD. The DNA of the CDR3 is TGTGCCATCAGTGAGGTGAGAGACAGTCCAGATACGCAGTATTTT. Translated, it gives CAISEVRDSPDTQYF.

The rearrangement uses TRBV5-5 and TRBJ2-5; no reliable D call. Germline values: CDR1 SGHKS, CDR2 YYEKEE (reference sequence). The V end lost 1 base, the J end lost 0 bases, and 7 bases lay between the germline ends. CDR3 length: 14 residues. The CDR3 sequence: CASSLMTNQETQYF. The CDR3 region has the DNA TGTGCCAGCAGCTTGATGACAAACCAAGAGACCCAGTACTTC. The complete variable domain, with remaining parts taken from reference TRBV5-5 and TRBJ2-5, reads DAGVTQSPTHLIKTRGQQVTLRCSPISGHKSVSWYQQVLGQGPQFIFQYYEKEERGRGNFPDRFSARQFPNYSSELNVNALLLGDSALYLCASSLMTNQETQYFGPGTRLLVL.

The J gene is TRBJ2-6, the V gene TRBV7-2; D uncertain. Deletions cut 2 bases from V and 2 bases from J, with 13 bases between. The CDR3 is 17 amino acids. CDR1 SGHTA and CDR2 FQGNSA come from the germline V gene. The CDR3 spells CASSLWPFEPGANVLTF. As DNA, the CDR3 is TGTGCCAGCAGCTTATGGCCGTTTGAACCTGGGGCCAACGTCCTGACTTTC.

The V call is TRBV6-1, the J call TRBJ2-5, with 9 positions matching TRBD2. V was clipped by 5 bases and J by 1 base; unmatched bases: 2. This CDR3 contains 14 residues. Per the germline V gene, CDR1 is MNHNS and CDR2 is SASEGT. The CDR3 spells CASSRLAAQETQYF. CDR3 DNA: TGTGCCAGCAGTAGACTAGCGGCCCAAGAGACCCAGTACTTC.

The V gene is TRBV6-1, the J gene TRBJ1-5; the D gene is possibly TRBD1 (5 bases). Germline V lookup: CDR1 MNHNS, CDR2 SASEGT. The CDR3 consists of 15 residues. The germline V and J ends were trimmed by 5 bases and 0 bases, with 11 bases remaining between them. CDR3 residues: CASSLRVGSNQPQHF. The CDR3 bases are TGTGCCAGCAGTCTCAGGGTTGGTAGCAATCAGCCCCAGCATTTT.

V and J are TRBV7-9 and TRBJ1-5; 8 bases align to TRBD1. Unmatched junction bases numbered 3, after V lost 3 bases and J lost 5 bases. In germline, CDR1 is SEHNR, CDR2 FQNEAQ (reference sequence). This CDR3 spans 14 amino acids. CDR3 sequence: CASSFTGGYQPQHF. The DNA for the CDR3 is TGTGCCAGCAGCTTCACAGGGGGATATCAGCCCCAGCATTTT.

J is TRBJ2-7 and V is TRBV7-9; 13 nucleotides match TRBD2. V was clipped by 3 bases and J by 1 base; unmatched bases: 3. The CDR3 runs 16 residues. The germline gives CDR1 SEHNR, CDR2 FQNEAQ (reference sequence). CDR3 nucleotides: TGTGCCAGCAGCTTCGGGACTAGCGGGGATTCCTACGAGCAGTACTTC. Its translation is CASSFGTSGDSYEQYF.

The chain joins TRBV7-9 to TRBJ2-7; maybe TRBD2 (5 bases). The CDR3 covers 16 residues. Germline V gene lookup returns CDR1 SEHNR and CDR2 FQNEAQ (reference sequence). Trimming took 4 bases from V and 3 from J, leaving 19 bases between them. DNA for the CDR3: TGTGCCAGCAGCTCGAACGAGGGAGAGAATGACTACGAGCAGTACTTC. It encodes CASSSNEGENDYEQYF.

V and J are TRBV13 and TRBJ2-1; D is uncertain. The V gene's germline CDR1 is PRHDT and CDR2 FYEKMQ (reference sequence). Trimming removed 9 bases from V and 0 bases from J, with 9 bases in between. The length of the CDR3 is 13 residues. CDR3 nucleotide sequence: TGTGCCAGTGGTCTGAGCTCCTACAATGAGCAGTTCTTC. Its translation: CASGLSSYNEQFF.

This chain connects TRBV19 to TRBJ2-5, with 12 bases that match TRBD1. The germline V gene encodes CDR1 LNHDA and CDR2 SQIVND (reference sequence). The CDR3 is 14 amino acids. V trimming: 6 bases; J trimming: 5 bases; junction bases outside the gene matches: 4. CDR3 in amino acids: CASRGQGAFETQYF. The DNA of the CDR3 is TGTGCCAGTAGGGGACAGGGGGCTTTCGAGACCCAGTACTTC.

In its sample, this clone was seen once. The V gene is TRBV19, the J gene TRBJ2-1; D is undetermined. The V end lost 1 base, the J end lost 7 bases, and 8 bases lay between the germline ends. Germline values: CDR1 LNHDA, CDR2 SQIVND (reference sequence). The CDR3 loop spans 13 amino acids. CDR3 in DNA: TGTGCCAGTAGTATAGTCGGGCAGAATGAGCAGTTCTTC. It yields the protein CASSIVGQNEQFF.

This chain links TRBV6-5 with TRBJ2-5; TRBD2 agrees at 11 bases. Germline values: CDR1 MNHEY, CDR2 SVGAGI. The CDR3 consists of 15 residues. Trimming removed 4 bases from V and 5 bases from J; junction bases left unmatched: 6. The CDR3 protein is CASSLLAGEGETQYF. DNA of the CDR3: TGTGCCAGCAGTTTACTAGCGGGGGAAGGTGAGACCCAGTACTTC.